This is a list of T cell receptor beta chains from one sample in a study of identical twins. TCRdb called the 5' RACE reads again in MiXCR, with one record for every CDR3 protein. The sample holds 1.5 million to 2 million distinct CDR3 sequences; about 32% are singletons and the top ten take over 0.25%. Sequences were obtained from cord blood. These receptors all come from a newborn girl in good health. Both conserved end residues are part of each CDR3.

v_gene,j_gene,CDR3aa
TRBV10-3,TRBJ2-7,CAISVRAGGSYEQYF
TRBV4-1,TRBJ1-1,CASSQPAGGVRNTEAFF
TRBV2,TRBJ2-1,CAAEGEWALEQFF
TRBV20-1,TRBJ2-4,CSARTGTGNRVAKNIQYF
TRBV20-1,TRBJ1-4,CSGAGNNEKLFF
TRBV29-1,TRBJ2-3,CSVRQWGTSTDTQYF
TRBV6-6,TRBJ2-3,CASTKGGVTDTQYF
TRBV15,TRBJ2-1,CATSRWKLGNEQFF
TRBV27,TRBJ1-2,CASSLSRQGASGYTF
TRBV20-1,TRBJ2-1,CSASFGTSDEQFF
TRBV20-1,TRBJ1-2,CSAPETGGPNYGYTF
TRBV28,TRBJ2-3,CASSFGLAPTDTQYF
TRBV20-1,TRBJ2-3,CSATDSGGLYNDPDTQYF
TRBV9,TRBJ1-1,CASSVGGRGTEAFF
TRBV12-3/TRBV12-4,TRBJ2-3,CASGYKLGTDAQYF
TRBV7-2,TRBJ2-1,CASSRTPATNNNEQFF
TRBV7-8,TRBJ2-5,CASSQGQDWETQYF
TRBV13,TRBJ2-5,CASSLRVQETQYF
TRBV20-1,TRBJ1-1,CSAKKPGQGATEAFF